What follows is one T cell receptor beta chain and its context. Its antigen is not yet known. No qualities accompany the bases; no much larger clone lies one base away. The approximately 39 donors, aged 6 to 90 years, were systemically healthy Caucasian individuals from Russia. Each donor gave about 11 milliliters of peripheral blood, drawn into EDTA-treated Vacutainer tubes. Ficoll-Paque density-gradient centrifugation was used to isolate PBMCs, with at least 6 million obtained per sample. Trizol reagent was used to extract total RNA from PBMCs, with at least 5 micrograms per sample. For every donor, flow cytometry on a PBMC aliquot measured the percentage of naive CD45RAhigh/CD27high T cells. The data were taken from a study of blood T cells in healthy people across ages (dated by TCRdb to between 2014 and 2016). About the full investigation: In model experiments, roughly one uniquely barcoded TCR beta cDNA molecule per two T cells was captured by template switching. To track age-related changes in TCR beta repertoire diversity, the study relied on deep sequencing normalized with unique cDNA molecular identifiers. Four age groups were formed from the donors: young (average approximately 15 years), middle-aged (approximately 39), aged (roughly 56) and long-lived (more than 75). To avoid experimental bias, donors of different ages were distributed randomly across sequencing lanes. For two donors (one aged 18 to 30 and one aged 80 or older), the study analyzed two additional independent replicas of 1 million unique cDNA reads from the same blood draw. Study-level results and caveats: Because the CMV infection status of the donors was unknown, age-related changes in expanded clonotypes may potentially have been confounded. Compared with the aged group, the long-lived group had more naive CD4+ T cells, fewer expanded clones and increased TCR diversity, a pattern suggesting age selection. As age increased, observed TCR beta diversity per million T cells dropped in a roughly linear way, and a significant reduction was already evident by age roughly 40. The percentage of naive T cells measured by flow cytometry correlated strongly with observed TCR beta diversity. Total diversity estimates from one million sequenced T cells were considered lower bounds and underestimates. Bulk unsorted PBMC profiling prevented conclusive comparison of naive and antigen-experienced compartments.

Libraries were prepared through 5' RACE. TCRdb names Illumina HiSeq 2500 as the instrument used. The second PCR ran for roughly 7 to 12 cycles and used a J-beta primer mix along with a sample-barcoded 5' primer. Each TCR beta cDNA molecule received a unique molecular identifier from a template-switch 5' adaptor carrying 12 random nucleotides. At least 3 million CDR3-containing paired-end reads were obtained from each sample. All of the RNA was converted into first-strand cDNA using the Mint cDNA synthesis kit, with a TRBC-specific oligonucleotide serving as the primer. Following uracil-DNA glycosylase treatment, all cDNA underwent a first 18-cycle PCR with the universal primers M1SS and BC2_uni_R. The study's processing was this. Each sample was normalized by randomly selecting 1 million high-quality reads, each carrying a distinct molecular identifier. Reads with shared molecular identifiers were discarded instead of being binned into consensus sequences. MiTCR, with a Q25 quality threshold and the strictest error-elimination algorithm, was used for CDR3 identification, clonotype clustering and error correction. Lower-bound total TCR beta diversity was estimated with a nonparametric unseen species model using Euler transformation. TCRdb reran the public reads through fastp at Q25 and MiXCR, keeping productive beta chains. For every CDR3 protein sequence, its rows merge into one entry that carries the most common genes and DNA. In this record, the V and J calls reflect TCRdb's handling and not the investigators' own analysis. For this sample there are about a million distinct CDR3 sequences; just over 50% appear just once. About a fifth of the sample is in the top ten clones.

Sequenced input: blood. The receptor's source is an older woman in good health.

The CDR3 has the sequence CASSQGPEVPLQGYFSYEQYF. DNA sequence: TGTGCCAGCAGCCAAGGACCAGAAGTTCCCCTACAGGGCTATTTTAGCTACGAGCAGTACTTC. The chain links TRBV3-1 with TRBJ2-7; the D region possibly corresponds to TRBD1 (6 bases align). CDR1 LGHDT and CDR2 YNNKEL were looked up in the germline V gene (reference sequence). From its cysteine to its phenylalanine, the CDR3 spans 21 amino acids. CDR3 DNA only is kept here, 63 bases in frame from base 1. The germline ends are 31 bases apart after V is trimmed by 1 base and J by 3 bases.